A selection of T cell receptor beta chains follows, all from one sample in a study of blood T cell repertoires in COVID-19. Sequencing was performed with immunoSEQ multiplex PCR; in TCRdb, only in-frame clones are kept and a portion is missing. The sample records a few hundred thousand clones, 75% to 95% being singletons. Sequencing used peripheral blood. Receptor source: a person aged 18-35 years with COVID-19, enrolled during active disease. CDR3s include the opening cysteine and the closing phenylalanine or tryptophan.

j_gene,v_gene,CDR3aa
TRBJ1-5,TRBV11-2,CASSSTGQVNQPQHF
TRBJ1-1,TRBV4-1,CASSHIRFNEAFF
TRBJ2-2,TRBV19,CASSRGTANTGELFF
TRBJ2-1,TRBV27,CASSLSPPTGLAYANEQFF
TRBJ2-4,TRBV25-1,CASSETQGEDIQYF
TRBJ2-7,TRBV20-1,CSASTTGLGSYEQYF
TRBJ2-1,TRBV4-3,CASSHRTGNSYNEQFF
TRBJ1-3,TRBV7-9,CASSLARVGQGNTIYF
TRBJ2-2,TRBV5-4,CASSLKGDSSGELFF
TRBJ2-1,TRBV5-6,CASSQTTWVAGVNEQFF
TRBJ2-7,TRBV11-2,CASSDRGRLAYEQYF
TRBJ2-2,TRBV9,CASSSSAANTGELFF
TRBJ1-1,TRBV5-4,CASSMDGGDTEAFF
TRBJ2-6,TRBV6-5,CASSFTVSSGANVLTF
TRBJ2-6,TRBV5-1,CASRLSTGTSGANVLTF
TRBJ2-7,TRBV14,CASRQVASGEQYF
TRBJ2-7,TRBV5-4,CASSLGIAGAYEQYF
TRBJ2-7,TRBV6-2/TRBV6-3,CASSGRTGVKVAAPYEQYF
TRBJ2-5,TRBV5-4,CASSLLLAGAETQYF
TRBJ2-1,TRBV9,CASSVATGGNEQFF
TRBJ1-5,TRBV5-1,CASSFGHGLSNQPQHF
TRBJ2-7,TRBV4-2,CASSQGSSYEQYF
TRBJ2-7,TRBV30,CAWSASGIYEQYF
TRBJ1-2,TRBV28,CASTSTGHLYGYTF
TRBJ1-6,TRBV5-6,CASSYSTEYSPLHF
TRBJ2-1,TRBV3-1/TRBV3-2,CASSPQAGGPFAQFF
TRBJ2-3,TRBV10-3,CAISEPAGAHTQYF
TRBJ2-3,TRBV5-6,CASSLSVAGDTQYF
TRBJ1-5,TRBV19,CASSINSPWPQHF
TRBJ2-3,TRBV6-6,CASTSLAGGTDTQYF
TRBJ1-1,TRBV28,CASSLQGAYTEAFF
TRBJ2-1,TRBV24-1,CATSDKGTAHEQFF
TRBJ1-1,TRBV5-1,CASRGPTEAFF
TRBJ1-1,TRBV5-1,CASSLGTYTGVAEAFF
TRBJ2-3,TRBV7-2,CASRPHRVLKITDTQYF
TRBJ2-5,TRBV12-5,CASGLGGEEETQYF
TRBJ1-2,TRBV28,CASSPRVSYGYTF
TRBJ1-6,TRBV5-4,CASSFDRALNSPLHF
TRBJ2-6,TRBV9,CASSPRGQDTSGANVLTF
TRBJ2-1,TRBV19,CASSKGLAYNEQFF
TRBJ2-1,TRBV25-1,CASSSQPRLAGGNEQFF
TRBJ2-5,TRBV6-6,CASRTGETQYF
TRBJ2-7,TRBV6-5,CASKQGANEQYF
TRBJ2-1,TRBV9,CASSPLAGSHNEQFF
TRBJ2-6,TRBV27,CASSTHSSGANVLTF
TRBJ2-1,TRBV28,CASSLTGAYNEQFF
TRBJ2-5,TRBV5-1,CASSLRRGEETQYF
TRBJ2-3,TRBV11-2,CASSPGLAGLSTDTQYF
TRBJ2-1,TRBV29-1,CSVVNPMSSYNEQFF
TRBJ2-7,TRBV25-1,CASSSRGEGVGSSYEQYF
TRBJ1-5,TRBV19,CASSIGQQGTNQPQHF
TRBJ2-3,TRBV28,CASTDIEDTQYF